Shown below are 18 T cell receptor beta chains from a single sample sequenced in a study of blood T cells in healthy people across ages. Primers used in a second PCR of roughly 6 to 12 cycles were a sample-barcoded 5' primer and a J-beta primer mix. MiXCR, run by TCRdb on the 5' RACE reads, gives a single entry per CDR3 protein. Among approximately 810,000 distinct CDR3 sequences, roughly 34% were seen once, and the ten largest hold 10% to 15%. Input material: blood. The receptors stem from a man aged 18 to 30 in good health.

In its sample, this clonotype was seen a few times. J is TRBJ2-7 and V is TRBV7-2; D is ambiguous. The CDR3 length is 14 residues. Trimming pared 5 bases from V and 7 bases from J, leaving 18 bases between. Germline loops: CDR1 SGHTA, CDR2 FQGNSA. In DNA, the CDR3 is TGTGCCAGCAGCCCCGGACCGCCGCCTAGGGAGCAGTACTTC. Translating it yields CASSPGPPPREQYF.

This clonotype was counted a few times. The J gene is TRBJ2-1, the V gene TRBV20-1; 9 nucleotides line up with TRBD2. V trimming: 3 bases; J trimming: 0 bases; junction bases outside the gene matches: 6. Germline V gene sequence: CDR1 DFQATT, CDR2 SNEGSKA (reference sequence). The CDR3 spans 16 residues. CDR3 loop: CSASLRGGSSYNEQFF. CDR3 DNA: TGCAGTGCTAGTTTGCGGGGGGGATCCTCCTACAATGAGCAGTTCTTC.

This clonotype was detected ten times or more. The chain recombines TRBV28 with TRBJ2-5; no reliable D call. Germline assignment: CDR1 MDHEN and CDR2 SYDVKM. There are 14 residues in the CDR3. Trimming shortened V by 4 bases and J by 2 bases, and 11 bases separated the two germline ends. CDR3 residues: CASSSGQLQETQYF. The CDR3, as DNA: TGTGCCAGCAGTTCCGGGCAGCTTCAAGAGACCCAGTACTTC. Variable domain in full (rest from reference TRBV28 and TRBJ2-5): DVKVTQSSRYLVKRTGEKVFLECVQDMDHENMFWYRQDPGLGLRLIYFSYDVKMKEKGDIPEGYSVSREKKERFSLILESASTNQTSMYLCASSSGQLQETQYFGPGTRLLVL.

The chain uses TRBV4-2 and TRBJ2-7, with 8 bases matching TRBD2. Trimming at V came to 0 bases and at J to 7 bases, leaving 14 bases not matched to a gene. The CDR3 is made up of 17 amino acids. Germline lookup yields CDR1 LGHNA and CDR2 YNFKEQ. The CDR3 nucleotides read TGTGCCAGCAGCCAAGAGCGTCGGGGGGGAACCTACAATGAGCAGTACTTC. Translating it yields CASSQERRGGTYNEQYF.

The rearrangement uses TRBV30 and TRBJ2-2; D gene uncertain. The CDR3 has 12 residues. Trimming took 0 bases from V and 2 from J, leaving 1 base between them. CDR1 GTSNPN and CDR2 SVGIG come from the germline V gene (reference sequence). In DNA form, the CDR3 reads TGTGCCTGGAGTGTAAACACCGGGGAGCTGTTTTTT. This gives the protein CAWSVNTGELFF.

Turning to this clonotype: One end of the junction is discordant with germline, which a read error may explain. This rearrangement joins TRBV4-3 to TRBJ2-7; D is possibly TRBD2 (6 bases). Germline V gene lookup returns CDR1 LGHNA and CDR2 YSLEER. This CDR3 region has 15 residues. The CDR3 nucleotides read TGCACCAGCAGCCCCCAGGCAGGGACTGCCTACGAGCAGTACTTC. Protein: CTSSPQAGTAYEQYF.

This clonotype was observed a handful of times. V usage is TRBV7-3 and J usage is TRBJ2-1; D may match TRBD1 or TRBD2 (6 bases each). This CDR3 is built from 17 residues. Trimming left V 1 base short and J 2 bases short, with 15 bases between. From germline, CDR1 is SGHTA and CDR2 FQGTGA. The CDR3 DNA is TGTGCCAGCAGCTTAAGGGGGGCGGGTTTAGCCTACAATGAGCAGTTCTTC. Residues: CASSLRGAGLAYNEQFF.

J is TRBJ2-1 and V is TRBV9; 8 nucleotides agree with TRBD1. The end of the DNA fits TRBJ2-7 better, so the J call may be wrong. The CDR3 covers 15 residues. Germline-derived CDR1 and CDR2 are SGDLS and YYNGEE. CDR3 sequence: CASSARTGPYNEQYF. CDR3 DNA sequence: TGTGCCAGCAGCGCCAGGACAGGGCCCTACAATGAGCAGTACTTC.

This sequence joins TRBV20-1 and TRBJ1-5; D gene uncertain. CDR3 size: 14 residues. Germline-derived CDR1 and CDR2 are DFQATT and SNEGSKA (reference sequence). Trimming stripped 3 bases from V and 2 bases from J, with 11 bases between. The CDR3 DNA sequence: TGCAGTGCTAGCGCGAGGTCCGGCAATCAGCCCCAGCATTTT. Protein sequence: CSASARSGNQPQHF.

The table lists this clonotype with a count of one. Germline and junction disagree at one end, which may indicate a read error. This chain uses TRBV20-1 with TRBJ2-5; 8 nucleotides match TRBD2. There are 16 residues in the CDR3. CDR1 DFQATT and CDR2 SNEGSKA come from the germline V gene (reference sequence). CDR3 loop: CSANPPAGDLQGTQYF. As DNA, the CDR3 is TGCAGTGCGAATCCGCCAGCGGGGGACCTCCAAGGGACCCAGTACTTC.

The chain links TRBV12-3 or TRBV12-4 to TRBJ1-2; D is unresolved. V was shortened by 5 bases and J by 3 bases, with 10 bases between the two germline ends. The CDR3 extends over 13 amino acids. Here the CDR3 DNA reads TGTGCCAGCAGTGGCACAGCACACTATGGCTACACCTTC. This sequence encodes CASSGTAHYGYTF.

In its sample, this clonotype was seen a few times. For the CDR3, the DNA is TGCAGTGCTAGAGATAGCAGGGCCCACGAGCAGTACTTC. It is translated as CSARDSRAHEQYF. The chain recombines TRBV20-1 with TRBJ2-7, with TRBD1 as a possible D gene (5 bases). Trimming took 0 bases from V and 5 from J, leaving 11 bases between them. This CDR3 comprises 13 residues. From germline, CDR1 is DFQATT and CDR2 SNEGSKA (reference sequence).

This clonotype was counted once. This may come from a read error, since a much larger clone is one base off. The V gene is TRBV6-1, the J gene TRBJ1-2; D is uncertain. From germline, CDR1 is MNHNS and CDR2 SASEGT. The CDR3 extends over 19 amino acids. The DNA of the CDR3 is TGTGTCAGCAGTGGGCCGAGTAAGAACCGACTAGCTTACAACTATGGCTACACCTTC. Protein: CVSSGPSKNRLAYNYGYTF.

Details on this clonotype: A read error is possible here, since a much larger clone lies one base away. This sequence joins TRBV19 and TRBJ2-3; D remains ambiguous. CDR3 length equals 15 residues. Per the germline V gene, CDR1 is LNHDA and CDR2 is SQIVND (reference sequence). V was clipped by 6 bases and J by 4 bases, with 17 bases between them. CDR3 coding DNA: TGTGCCAGTAGCCAAGGACCTGGGAAGTCAGATACGCAGTATTTT. It yields the protein CASSQGPGKSDTQYF.

This sequence joins TRBV20-1 and TRBJ1-1; TRBD1 agrees at 7 bases. This CDR3 is built from 12 residues. Germline CDR1 DFQATT, CDR2 SNEGSKA (reference sequence). Trimming at V came to 1 base and at J to 11 bases, leaving 7 bases not matched to a gene. The CDR3 region is CSARAPGGRAFF. CDR3 nucleotide sequence: TGCAGTGCTAGAGCTCCAGGGGGAAGGGCTTTCTTT.

This clonotype was counted only a few times. This chain links TRBV20-1 with TRBJ1-1; D gene uncertain. Germline V gene data show CDR1 as DFQATT and CDR2 as SNEGSKA (reference sequence). This CDR3 has 14 amino acids. V lost 4 bases to trimming and J lost 6 bases, with 18 bases between them. CDR3 in DNA: TGCAGTGCTACCTCGGGAGGTCCAATCGCTGAAGCTTTCTTT. Protein product: CSATSGGPIAEAFF.

This clonotype was detected ten times or more. This chain links TRBV29-1 with TRBJ2-7; D might be TRBD1 (5 bases). This CDR3 spans 13 amino acids. Germline CDR1 and CDR2: SQVTM and ANQGSEA. The V end lost 6 bases, the J end lost 0 bases, and 12 bases lay between the germline ends. CDR3 nucleotides: TGCAGCGTAGCAGGGCGGAGCTCCTACGAGCAGTACTTC. Protein product: CSVAGRSSYEQYF.

The chain uses TRBV7-2 and TRBJ1-5; unclear D gene. The germline V gene has CDR1 SGHTA and CDR2 FQGNSA. Trimming took 3 bases from V and 9 from J, leaving 6 bases between them. The CDR3 is 11 amino acids. The CDR3 spells CASSFRGPQHF. CDR3 coding DNA: TGTGCCAGCAGCTTTCGGGGGCCCCAGCATTTT.